Following are 9 T cell receptor beta chains from one sample sequenced in a study of control samples from healthy donors and cancer patients. Here immunoSEQ multiplex PCR was the method, and the copy in TCRdb shows in-frame clones only, minus some. Of about 230,000 clones in the sample, over 75% were seen once. The sequenced material came from PBMCs. The source is an older woman with lung cancer.

Note on this clone: The junction differs from germline at one of its ends, possibly a read error. The chain employs TRBV7-7 and TRBJ2-2; perhaps TRBD1 as D (6 bases). Germline V gene data show CDR1 as SSHAT and CDR2 as FNYEAQ (reference sequence). This CDR3 is built from 14 residues. CDR3 DNA: TGTGCTAGCAGCGACGCCCCAGGGGCCGGGGAGCTGTTTTTT. As protein: CASSDAPGAGELFF. Together with reference TRBV7-7 and TRBJ2-2, the CDR3 gives the full variable domain: GAGVSQSPRYKVTKRGQDVTLRCDPISSHATLYWYQQALGQGPEFLTYFNYEAQPDKSGLPSDRFSAERPEGSISTLTIQRTEQRDSAMYRCASSDAPGAGELFFGEGSRLTVL.

The chain's CDR3 is CASTTSAGLAGTDTQYF. In DNA, the CDR3 is TGTGCCAGTACCACATCTGCCGGGCTAGCGGGCACAGATACGCAGTATTTT. The V and J genes are TRBV19 and TRBJ2-3, with 7 bases fitting TRBD2. Germline CDR1 is LNHDA and CDR2 is SQIVND (reference sequence). The V gene end was trimmed by 7 bases and the J gene end by 1 base; junction bases not matched to a gene: 14. The CDR3 is 17 residues long.

The rearrangement joins TRBV18 to TRBJ1-1; D is perhaps TRBD1 (5 bases). V dropped 4 bases and J dropped 5 bases, with 17 bases sitting between them. Germline loops: CDR1 KGHSH, CDR2 LQKENI. The CDR3 has 15 residues. In nucleotides, the CDR3 is TGTGCCAGCTCACGGGATGTCGGGGCGGGGACTGAAGCTTTCTTT. Translation gives CASSRDVGAGTEAFF.

This chain joins TRBV5-1 and TRBJ2-1; 10 positions agree with TRBD2. V lost 2 bases to trimming and J lost 6 bases; unmatched junction nucleotides: 8. Germline CDR1 is SGHRS and CDR2 is YFSETQ. The CDR3 is 16 residues long. The CDR3 loop is CASSLLAGGNGNEQFF. The CDR3, as DNA: TGCGCCAGCAGCTTATTAGCGGGAGGCAACGGCAATGAGCAGTTCTTC.

This rearrangement joins TRBV14 to TRBJ1-2, with unresolved D. CDR3 length: 13 residues. V was pared by 5 bases and J by 8 bases, with 15 bases between. Germline V gene lookup returns CDR1 SGHDN and CDR2 FVKESK. The CDR3 loop is CASSWIFGGGYTF. CDR3 coding DNA: TGTGCCAGCAGCTGGATCTTCGGAGGAGGCTACACCTTC.

This chain joins TRBV5-1 and TRBJ2-1; D unresolved. This CDR3 has 11 amino acids. The germline V and J ends were trimmed by 4 bases and 3 bases, with 2 bases remaining between them. The germline CDR1 and CDR2 sequences are SGHRS and YFSETQ. The DNA for the CDR3 is TGCGCCAGCAGCAACTACAATGAGCAGTTCTTC. This encodes CASSNYNEQFF.

This sequence joins TRBV6-5 and TRBJ1-5, with 8 nucleotides matching TRBD1. This CDR3 has 14 amino acids. CDR1 is MNHEY and CDR2 is SVGAGI in the germline V gene. Trimming removed 6 bases from V and 4 bases from J; junction bases left unmatched: 5. CDR3 amino acids: CASRSGQANQPQHF. The CDR3 nucleotides are TGTGCCAGCAGATCGGGACAGGCTAATCAGCCCCAGCATTTT.

This clone was seen more than once but under ten times. V is TRBV7-9 and J is TRBJ2-1, with TRBD1 identical over 8 bases. The J segment lost 0 bases and the V segment lost 6 bases, leaving 7 bases of the junction unmatched. The germline CDR1 and CDR2 sequences are SEHNR and FQNEAQ (reference sequence). The CDR3 covers 16 residues. Written as DNA, the CDR3 is TGTGCCAGCAGTTACATAGACAGGGGCTCCTACAATGAGCAGTTCTTC. Residues: CASSYIDRGSYNEQFF.

This clone was counted only a few times. The chain uses TRBV3-1 (or the pseudogene TRBV3-2) and TRBJ2-1; D remains unclear. This CDR3 is built from 15 residues. CDR1 and CDR2 (germline): LGHDT, YNNKEL (reference sequence). V lost 4 bases and J lost 7, with 17 bases in between. CDR3 sequence (DNA): TGTGCCAGCAGCCTTAACCAAGGGAAGATGAATGAGCAGTTCTTC. Its translation is CASSLNQGKMNEQFF.